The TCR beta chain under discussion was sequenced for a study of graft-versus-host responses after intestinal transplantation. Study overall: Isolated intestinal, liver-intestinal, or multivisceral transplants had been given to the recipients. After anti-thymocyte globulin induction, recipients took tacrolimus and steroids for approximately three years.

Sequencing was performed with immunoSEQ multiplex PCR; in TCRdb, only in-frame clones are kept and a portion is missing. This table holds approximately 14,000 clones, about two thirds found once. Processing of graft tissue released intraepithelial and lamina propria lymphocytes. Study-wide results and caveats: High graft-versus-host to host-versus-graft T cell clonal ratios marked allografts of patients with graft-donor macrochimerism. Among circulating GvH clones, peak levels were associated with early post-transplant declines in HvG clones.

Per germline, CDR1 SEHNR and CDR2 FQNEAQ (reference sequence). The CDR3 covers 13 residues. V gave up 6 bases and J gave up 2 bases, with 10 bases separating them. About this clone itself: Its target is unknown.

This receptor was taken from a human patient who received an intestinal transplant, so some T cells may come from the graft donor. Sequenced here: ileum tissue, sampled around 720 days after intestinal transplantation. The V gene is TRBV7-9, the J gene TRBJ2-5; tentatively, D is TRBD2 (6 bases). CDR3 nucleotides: TGTGCCAGCAGTGGACTAATTCAAGAGACCCAGTACTTC. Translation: CASSGLIQETQYF.